This T cell receptor (beta chain) was identified in a study of blood T cell repertoires in COVID-19. Study in general: The study drew acute and convalescent COVID-19 samples from the United States, Italy and Spain. PBMCs, B-cell-depleted T cells, or T cells were the source of the cDNA or gDNA that made up the material.

Authors' data handling: Amplification of reference gene primers provided the estimated nucleated cell counts. Produced via immunoSEQ multiplex PCR; TCRdb's table is partial and in-frame only. Clonal size and the V and J genes are those of that table, whereas D and trimming came from the DNA. The sample shows under 60,000 clones, about 80% of them seen only once. The CDR3 has 15 amino acids. Germline V CDR1 and CDR2: SGDLS, YYNGEE. V lost 3 bases, J lost 0 bases, and 4 bases stayed unmatched. The rearrangement joins TRBV9 to TRBJ2-7, with 9 bases identical to TRBD1. What was sequenced was peripheral blood. This TCR came from an older man with acute or convalescent COVID-19. The CDR3 sequence is CASSGGQGHSYEQYF. Here the CDR3 DNA reads TGTGCCAGCAGCGGAGGACAGGGGCACTCCTACGAGCAGTACTTC. Full variable domain (remainder filled in from reference TRBV9 and TRBJ2-7): DSGVTQTPKHLITATGQRVTLRCSPRSGDLSVYWYQQSLDQGLQFLIQYYNGEERAKGNILERFSAQQFPDLHSELNLSSLELGDSALYFCASSGGQGHSYEQYFGPGTRLTVT.